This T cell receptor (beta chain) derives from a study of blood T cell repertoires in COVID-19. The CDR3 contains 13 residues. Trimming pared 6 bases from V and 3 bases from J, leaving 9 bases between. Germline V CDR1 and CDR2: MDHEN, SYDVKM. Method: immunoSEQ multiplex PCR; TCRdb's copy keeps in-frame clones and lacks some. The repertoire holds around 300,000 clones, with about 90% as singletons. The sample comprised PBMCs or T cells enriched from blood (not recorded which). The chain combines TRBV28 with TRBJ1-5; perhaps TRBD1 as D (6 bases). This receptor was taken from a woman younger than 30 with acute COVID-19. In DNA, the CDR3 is TGTGCCAGCAGCGGACAGTTCAATCAGCCCCAGCATTTT. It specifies CASSGQFNQPQHF. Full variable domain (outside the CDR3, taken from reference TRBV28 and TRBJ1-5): DVKVTQSSRYLVKRTGEKVFLECVQDMDHENMFWYRQDPGLGLRLIYFSYDVKMKEKGDIPEGYSVSREKKERFSLILESASTNQTSMYLCASSGQFNQPQHFGDGTRLSIL.